This passage covers 32 T cell receptor beta chains from one sample sequenced in a study of blood T cell repertoires in COVID-19. Clones were read by immunoSEQ multiplex PCR, and TCRdb kept only the in-frame ones, dropping some. This sample yields roughly 250,000 clones, of which about 90% are seen a single time; roughly 6.3% belongs to the top ten. The sample consisted of PBMCs or T cells enriched from blood (not recorded which). The receptors come from a woman under 40 with acute COVID-19.

The CDR3 DNA reads TGTGCCAGCAGAGGACTAGCGGGAGGGAGCTCTGGGGCCAACGTCCTGACTTTC. Amino acid sequence: CASRGLAGGSSGANVLTF. The chain uses TRBV27 and TRBJ2-6; 15 bases are shared with TRBD2. Germline values: CDR1 MNHEY, CDR2 SMNVEV (reference sequence). J gave up 0 bases and V 6 bases, and 3 bases lay outside the gene matches. CDR3 length: 18 residues.

The gene calls are TRBV2 and TRBJ1-4; maybe TRBD1 (6 bases). Germline CDR1 reads SNHLY; CDR2 reads FYNNEI. CDR3 length equals 11 residues. Trimming took 11 bases from V and 2 from J, leaving 6 bases between them. In nucleotides, the CDR3 is TGTGCCGGGGGCACTAATGAAAAACTGTTTTTT. Amino acids: CAGGTNEKLFF.

The chain links TRBV25-1 to TRBJ2-2; D perhaps matches TRBD2 (5 bases). This CDR3 region has 15 residues. Germline-derived CDR1 and CDR2 are MGHDK and SYGVNS. V lost 4 bases and J 0 bases, leaving 9 bases between the germline ends. The CDR3 DNA follows: TGTGCCAGCAGTGCCAGGAGGACGAACACCGGGGAGCTGTTTTTT. This translates into CASSARRTNTGELFF.

Concerning this clone itself: It is likely a read error, because the conserved phenylalanine at the end of the CDR3 is missing. The V gene is TRBV28, the J gene TRBJ2-7; TRBD2 might be the D (6 bases). The germline gives CDR1 MDHEN, CDR2 SYDVKM. The CDR3 is made up of 14 amino acids. Trimming took off 6 bases at V and 5 bases at J, with 17 bases between the two ends. The CDR3 nucleotides read TGTGCCAGCAGCCTTAGCGGACGACTTAACGAGCAGTACATC. Residues: CASSLSGRLNEQYI.

The V gene is TRBV11-2, the J gene TRBJ1-2; 8 bases line up with TRBD1. Per the germline V gene, CDR1 is SGHAT and CDR2 is FQNNGV. Trimming cost V 7 bases and J 2 bases; bases outside gene matches: 6. The CDR3 covers 14 residues. As DNA, the CDR3 is TGTGCCAGCACCCAGGGGGACAGGAACTATGGCTACACCTTC. This encodes CASTQGDRNYGYTF.

The rearrangement links TRBV18 to TRBJ1-1; D perhaps matches TRBD1 (5 bases). This CDR3 has 14 residues. V was shortened by 3 bases and J by 3 bases, with 11 bases between the two germline ends. Germline assignment: CDR1 KGHSH and CDR2 LQKENI. In DNA, the CDR3 is TGTGCCAGCTCACCGGAACAGGTATACACTGAAGCTTTCTTT. Translation gives CASSPEQVYTEAFF.

The chain links TRBV6-5 to TRBJ2-1, with TRBD2 identical over 7 bases. The CDR3 totals 15 residues. Germline V lookup: CDR1 MNHEY, CDR2 SVGAGI. Trimming took 8 bases from V and 1 from J; bases not matched to a gene: 8. In DNA form, the CDR3 reads TGTGCCAGCGGACCCAAGGGACTATCCTACAATGAGCAGTTCTTC. Protein sequence: CASGPKGLSYNEQFF.

This sequence joins TRBV28 and TRBJ1-2; D is unclear. This CDR3 has 11 amino acids. The V end was cut by 6 bases, the J end by 4 bases, with 6 bases between. CDR1 and CDR2 from the germline V gene are MDHEN and SYDVKM. The CDR3 region has the DNA TGTGCCAGCAGCTCTCGCTATGGCTACACCTTC. Translating it yields CASSSRYGYTF.

The chain combines TRBV7-2 with TRBJ1-6, with D possibly TRBD1 on 5 matching bases. This CDR3 region has 14 residues. In germline, CDR1 is SGHTA, CDR2 FQGNSA. The V and J ends lost 3 bases and 6 bases respectively, with 9 bases between them. The CDR3 loop is CASSFRQLNSPLHF. CDR3 DNA: TGTGCCAGCAGCTTTCGACAGCTTAATTCACCCCTCCACTTT.

The chain couples TRBV9 to TRBJ2-2; 8 positions match TRBD2. Germline V gene data show CDR1 as SGDLS and CDR2 as YYNGEE. The CDR3 runs to 16 residues. Trimming removed 1 base from V and 4 bases from J; junction bases left unmatched: 6. In DNA, the CDR3 is TGTGCCAGCAGCGTATTCAGCGGGAGTACCACCGGGGAGCTGTTTTTT. Its protein product is CASSVFSGSTTGELFF.

This clone has only one observation. The rearrangement links TRBV7-2 to TRBJ2-3; 8 nucleotides align to TRBD1. This CDR3 has 16 residues. Germline CDR1 SGHTA, CDR2 FQGNSA. The V and J ends lost 4 bases and 0 bases, in that order; junction bases with no gene match: 6. CDR3 loop: CASSWTGTYSTDTQYF. Written as DNA, the CDR3 is TGTGCCAGCAGCTGGACAGGGACCTATAGCACAGATACGCAGTATTTT.

The chain couples TRBV25-1 to TRBJ2-1; the match to TRBD2 covers 9 bases. CDR1 is MGHDK and CDR2 is SYGVNS in the germline V gene. This CDR3 comprises 16 residues. Germline trimming cut 4 bases from V and 7 bases from J; bases unmatched to any gene: 11. CDR3 DNA sequence: TGTGCCAGCAGTGCACCGGGACTAGCTAGCAGAAATGAGCAGTTCTTC. It yields the protein CASSAPGLASRNEQFF. Complete variable domain (other parts from reference TRBV25-1 and TRBJ2-1): EADIYQTPRYLVIGTGKKITLECSQTMGHDKMYWYQQDPGMELHLIHYSYGVNSTEKGDLSSESTVSRIRTEHFPLTLESARPSHTSQYLCASSAPGLASRNEQFFGPGTRLTVL.

This clone was seen once. V and J are TRBV28 and TRBJ2-3; possibly TRBD2 for D (7 bases). The CDR3 consists of 16 residues. Deletions cut 3 bases from V and 2 bases from J, with 15 bases between. Per the germline V gene, CDR1 is MDHEN and CDR2 is SYDVKM. CDR3 sequence reads: CASSFGGGAFTDTQYF. For the CDR3, the DNA is TGTGCCAGCAGTTTTGGTGGGGGGGCCTTCACAGATACGCAGTATTTT. Variable domain in full (rest from reference TRBV28 and TRBJ2-3): DVKVTQSSRYLVKRTGEKVFLECVQDMDHENMFWYRQDPGLGLRLIYFSYDVKMKEKGDIPEGYSVSREKKERFSLILESASTNQTSMYLCASSFGGGAFTDTQYFGPGTRLTVL.

The chain has TRBV3-1 (or the pseudogene TRBV3-2) and TRBJ2-7; D uncertain. V was pared by 5 bases and J by 1 base, with 12 bases between. Germline values: CDR1 LGHDT, CDR2 YNNKEL (reference sequence). This CDR3 comprises 14 residues. The CDR3 region is CASSRIVLSYEQYF. The CDR3 bases are TGTGCCAGCAGCAGAATAGTATTATCCTACGAGCAGTACTTC.

The genes are TRBV6-1 and TRBJ2-7; 9 bases fit TRBD1. CDR3 length: 18 residues. Trimming at V came to 4 bases and at J to 3 bases, leaving 16 bases not matched to a gene. CDR1 is MNHNS and CDR2 is SASEGT in the germline V gene. The CDR3 nucleotides are TGTGCCAGCAGTGCCCCGGACAGGGGTCTCCCATTAATCTACGAGCAGTACTTC. Residues: CASSAPDRGLPLIYEQYF.

The rearrangement links TRBV2 to TRBJ1-2; 8 positions match TRBD1. Looked up from germline, CDR1 is SNHLY and CDR2 is FYNNEI. The trim removed 6 bases at V and 4 bases at J, leaving 19 bases unmatched. This CDR3 has 18 residues. The CDR3 spells CASRADRATNKYSYGYTF. CDR3 coding DNA: TGTGCCAGCAGGGCGGACAGGGCAACAAACAAGTATTCCTATGGCTACACCTTC.

The chain joins TRBV15 to TRBJ2-1; maybe TRBD2 (5 bases). The V gene's germline CDR1 is LNHNV and CDR2 YYDKDF (reference sequence). Trimming stripped 0 bases from V and 10 bases from J, with 10 bases between. The CDR3 has 13 amino acids. The CDR3 nucleotides read TGTGCCACCAGCAGAGATATAGCGTGGGAGCAGTTCTTC. This translates into CATSRDIAWEQFF.

This clone was found once. The J gene is TRBJ2-1, the V gene TRBV27; TRBD2 matches 9 bases. This CDR3 contains 16 residues. V was clipped by 5 bases and J by 3 bases; unmatched bases: 8. The V gene's germline CDR1 is MNHEY and CDR2 SMNVEV (reference sequence). CDR3 bases: TGTGCCAGCAGTACGGGGCGGGAGGGCCGCTACAATGAGCAGTTCTTC. Protein sequence: CASSTGREGRYNEQFF.

The chain carries TRBV2 and TRBJ1-5; 10 nucleotides agree with TRBD1. Germline V lookup: CDR1 SNHLY, CDR2 FYNNEI. Trimming at V came to 4 bases and at J to 9 bases, leaving 15 bases not matched to a gene. The CDR3 extends over 17 amino acids. The CDR3 nucleotides read TGTGCCAGCAGTGGAAGAGTTGGACAGGGGGTGTTTTCGCCCCAGCATTTT. This encodes CASSGRVGQGVFSPQHF. The full variable domain, with the rest looked up from reference TRBV2 and TRBJ1-5, is EPEVTQTPSHQVTQMGQEVILRCVPISNHLYFYWYRQILGQKVEFLVSFYNNEISEKSEIFDDQFSVERPDGSNFTLKIRSTKLEDSAMYFCASSGRVGQGVFSPQHFGDGTRLSIL.

The chain is built from TRBV29-1 and TRBJ1-1, with D possibly being TRBD1 (5 bases). This CDR3 is built from 11 residues. In germline, CDR1 is SQVTM, CDR2 ANQGSEA. V dropped 4 bases and J dropped 3 bases, with 6 bases sitting between them. CDR3 residues: CSVVGDTEAFF. CDR3 DNA: TGCAGCGTTGTAGGGGACACTGAAGCTTTCTTT.

This chain connects TRBV19 to TRBJ2-5; a weak D match, TRBD2 (6 bases). Germline CDR1 and CDR2: LNHDA and SQIVND (reference sequence). V lost 5 bases, J lost 3 bases, and 13 bases lay in between. CDR3 length: 14 residues. Here the CDR3 DNA reads TGTGCCAGTAGTCCAGGAGGGAGAAAAGAGACCCAGTACTTC. Its translation: CASSPGGRKETQYF.

This chain links TRBV10-3 with TRBJ2-3; 7 nucleotides match TRBD2. Germline CDR1 and CDR2: ENHRY and SYGVKD. This CDR3 is built from 14 residues. With V trimmed by 4 bases and J by 0 bases, 1 base remained unmatched. CDR3 in amino acids: CAISASGSTDTQYF. In nucleotides, the CDR3 is TGTGCCATCAGTGCTAGCGGAAGCACAGATACGCAGTATTTT.

CDR3 in DNA: TGTGCCAGCAGTTTATTTGGCAAGGGGGATAATTCACCCCTCCACTTT. Translating it yields CASSLFGKGDNSPLHF. The chain recombines TRBV27 with TRBJ1-6, with D maybe TRBD1 (6 bases). The CDR3 has 16 amino acids. Trimming cost V 1 base and J 5 bases, with 12 bases left between them. The germline gives CDR1 MNHEY, CDR2 SMNVEV (reference sequence).

The chain is built from TRBV5-1 and TRBJ1-2; 10 nucleotides agree with TRBD1. Germline values: CDR1 SGHRS, CDR2 YFSETQ. The CDR3 runs 14 residues. V lost 4 bases and J lost 6; bases outside the gene matches: 6. CDR3 nucleotide sequence: TGCGCCAGCAGCCAGGGACAGGGGTCGGATGGCTACACCTTC. It translates to CASSQGQGSDGYTF. The complete variable domain, with remaining parts taken from reference TRBV5-1 and TRBJ1-2, reads KAGVTQTPRYLIKTRGQQVTLSCSPISGHRSVSWYQQTPGQGLQFLFEYFSETQRNKGNFPGRFSGRQFSNSRSEMNVSTLELGDSALYLCASSQGQGSDGYTFGSGTRLTVV.

The V call is TRBV27, the J call TRBJ2-7; D is possibly TRBD1 (5 bases). The CDR3 consists of 14 residues. Trimming left V 5 bases short and J 0 bases short, with 11 bases between. Germline V lookup: CDR1 MNHEY, CDR2 SMNVEV (reference sequence). CDR3 region: CASSRGQVSYEQYF. CDR3 sequence (DNA): TGTGCCAGCAGTCGAGGACAAGTCTCCTACGAGCAGTACTTC.

The chain carries TRBV19 and TRBJ1-1; TRBD1 matches 9 bases. The J segment lost 6 bases and the V segment lost 7 bases, leaving 12 bases of the junction unmatched. Germline V CDR1 and CDR2: LNHDA, SQIVND (reference sequence). The CDR3 is made up of 15 amino acids. CDR3 amino acids: CASNRDGQGLAEAFF. The CDR3 DNA is TGTGCCAGTAACCGAGATGGACAGGGGTTAGCTGAAGCTTTCTTT. Combining the CDR3 with reference TRBV19 and TRBJ1-1 gives the whole variable domain DGGITQSPKYLFRKEGQNVTLSCEQNLNHDAMYWYRQDPGQGLRLIYYSQIVNDFQKGDIAEGYSVSREKKESFPLTVTSAQKNPTAFYLCASNRDGQGLAEAFFGQGTRLTVV.

This clone has only a few counts. This sequence joins TRBV2 and TRBJ1-1, with 10 bases identical to TRBD1. V shed 3 bases, J shed 2 bases, and the junction held 6 bases outside the gene matches. Germline V lookup: CDR1 SNHLY, CDR2 FYNNEI. This CDR3 contains 16 residues. In nucleotides, the CDR3 is TGTGCCAGCAGTGAGGGGACAGGGGCTGCAAACACTGAAGCTTTCTTT. Amino acids: CASSEGTGAANTEAFF. The whole variable domain, filled in from reference TRBV2 and TRBJ1-1, reads EPEVTQTPSHQVTQMGQEVILRCVPISNHLYFYWYRQILGQKVEFLVSFYNNEISEKSEIFDDQFSVERPDGSNFTLKIRSTKLEDSAMYFCASSEGTGAANTEAFFGQGTRLTVV.

The V call is TRBV28, the J call TRBJ2-1; 8 nucleotides align to TRBD2. The CDR3 runs to 15 residues. Germline lookup yields CDR1 MDHEN and CDR2 SYDVKM. The V gene end was trimmed by 8 bases and the J gene end by 6 bases; junction bases not matched to a gene: 12. As DNA, the CDR3 is TGTGCCAGCCCCCCAGAAGCGGGGGTCATCAATGAGCAGTTCTTC. Protein: CASPPEAGVINEQFF.

This clone turned up a few times. The V and J genes are TRBV21-1 and TRBJ2-7; TRBD1 is the table's D call, not checked against the DNA. TRBV21-1 is shown as a pseudogene. The CDR3 covers 16 residues. In DNA form, the CDR3 reads TGTGCCAGCAGCAAAGCTATCCAGGGGGGCCCCTACGAGCAGTACTTC. Protein: CASSKAIQGGPYEQYF.

The chain links TRBV30 to TRBJ1-1; weak D call: TRBD1 (6 bases). The V end lost 4 bases, the J end lost 1 base, and 7 bases lay between the germline ends. Per germline, CDR1 GTSNPN and CDR2 SVGIG (reference sequence). The CDR3 is 12 residues long. The CDR3 DNA sequence: TGTGCCTGGAACAGGGCGAACACTGAAGCTTTCTTT. This gives the protein CAWNRANTEAFF.

This clone is a singleton in its sample. The genes are TRBV18 and TRBJ1-2; TRBD1 aligns across 7 bases. Germline values: CDR1 KGHSH, CDR2 LQKENI. With 1 base clipped from V and 1 base from J, the junction kept 6 bases outside the gene matches. The CDR3 has 16 amino acids. The chain's CDR3 is CASSPQGQAINYGYTF. The CDR3 DNA sequence: TGTGCCAGCTCACCACAAGGACAGGCGATTAACTATGGCTACACCTTC. The entire variable domain, with the rest obtained from reference TRBV18 and TRBJ1-2, is as follows: NAGVMQNPRHLVRRRGQEARLRCSPMKGHSHVYWYRQLPEEGLKFMVYLQKENIIDESGMPKERFSAEFPKEGPSILRIQQVVRGDSAAYFCASSPQGQAINYGYTFGSGTRLTVV.

The chain links TRBV4-1 to TRBJ1-4; 7 bases are a match to TRBD1. The CDR3 loop spans 17 amino acids. V trimming: 5 bases; J trimming: 5 bases; junction bases outside the gene matches: 14. CDR1 MGHRA and CDR2 YSYEKL come from the germline V gene. The CDR3 DNA is TGCGCCAGCAGCGCGGGAACAGGGGTCTCTAACAATGAAAAACTGTTTTTT. Its protein product is CASSAGTGVSNNEKLFF.